The T cell receptor (beta chain) under discussion was sequenced for a study of blood T cell repertoires in COVID-19. Study at large: The United States, Italy and Spain supplied acute and convalescent COVID-19 samples. T cells, B-cell-depleted T cells, or PBMCs provided the cDNA or gDNA that served as material.

Generated by immunoSEQ multiplex PCR, the TCRdb table keeps only in-frame clones and is missing some. Among approximately 240,000 clones listed, 70% to 85% were seen once. Those who participated ranged in age from roughly 18 to 89 years and resided in 24 US areas. Grouping used clinical history reported by participants in a survey and questionnaire. The ends were cut back, 3 bases at V and 6 bases at J, with 2 bases in the middle. The CDR3 has 11 amino acids. Looked up from germline, CDR1 is LGHDT and CDR2 is YNNKEL (reference sequence). The rearrangement joins TRBV3-1 (or the pseudogene TRBV3-2) to TRBJ2-2; D unresolved. The sequencing sample was made of PBMCs or T cells enriched from blood (not recorded which). The clonotype originates from a woman in her 40s with acute COVID-19. The CDR3 DNA reads as TGTGCCAGCAGCCACGCCGGGGAGCTGTTTTTT. Encoded protein: CASSHAGELFF.